The sequence of this T cell receptor (beta chain) was determined in a study of cytomegalovirus exposure and HLA in healthy donors. Trimming removed 3 bases at V and 8 bases at J, with 14 bases between. Germline V gene data show CDR1 as PRHDT and CDR2 as FYEKMQ (reference sequence). The CDR3 spans 15 residues. Overall study findings and caveats: A later analysis linked a missense DCLRE1C variant to TCR beta V- and J-gene trimming. Within the data, a cluster of highly shared sequence variants was likely a sequencing artifact.

Primers: 60 Vbeta forward and 13 Jbeta reverse. Profiling relied on immunoSEQ multiplex PCR, and the TCRdb table lists in-frame clones only, not all of them. The sample lists 150,000 to 200,000 clones; roughly four fifths were seen once. Remarks on this clone: Its antigen is unidentified.

The gene calls are TRBV13 and TRBJ1-6, with D possibly being TRBD1 (6 bases). Sequenced: PBMCs. The receptor was isolated from a woman younger than 45 in good health and CMV-seronegative. For the CDR3, the DNA is TGTGCCAGCAGCTTCAGGGGTAACGGCTATTCACCCCTCCACTTT. Protein: CASSFRGNGYSPLHF. The whole variable domain, remainder taken from reference TRBV13 and TRBJ1-6, is AAGVIQSPRHLIKEKRETATLKCYPIPRHDTVYWYQQGPGQDPQFLISFYEKMQSDKGSIPDRFSAQQFSDYHSELNMSSLELGDSALYFCASSFRGNGYSPLHFGNGTRLTVT.